This T cell receptor (beta chain) was obtained from a study of T cells in Graves' hyperthyroidism and ophthalmopathy. Study results and limitations: Most thyroid clonotypes expanded above 0.001 were also detected in blood. With a median lead of around 6.7 months before onset, the model predicted ophthalmopathy.

This clonotype was seen repeatedly, ten times or more. The antigen remains unidentified. Together with thyroid ultrasound, orbital computed tomography, serum thyroxine and TRAb, clinical symptoms were used for diagnoses. The V segment lost 5 bases and the J segment 2 bases; nucleotides outside the gene matches: 8. The CDR3 covers 15 residues. TCR beta CDR3 regions were amplified from RNA. The primer set for the first-round RT-PCR of the TCR CDR3 was HTBI. TCRdb fed the multiplex PCR reads into MiXCR, producing one record per CDR3 protein. In the table there are around 560,000 distinct CDR3 sequences, over 15% of which are singletons.

V is TRBV12-3 or TRBV12-4 and J is TRBJ1-1, with 7 bases identical to TRBD1. This clonotype was sampled from a woman in her late teens or twenties with Graves' hyperthyroidism. Sequenced input: blood. CDR3 region: CASSPPDRDNTEAFF. The CDR3 DNA reads TGTGCCAGCAGTCCCCCAGACAGGGACAACACTGAAGCTTTCTTT.